What follows is one T cell receptor beta chain and its context. Its antigen is undetermined. This specimen belongs to a study of cytomegalovirus exposure and HLA in healthy donors. Broader study findings: Among CMV-associated TCR beta chains, most appeared HLA-restricted in a later analysis. As was reported, the HLA-A and HLA-B alleles of most subjects were accurately predicted from TCR beta sequences.

Donors sampled were nominally healthy, though unrecorded immune exposures were likely. The PCR made use of 60 Vbeta and 13 Jbeta primers. Data came from immunoSEQ multiplex PCR; TCRdb stores just in-frame clones and leaves some out. The repertoire includes 85,000 to 100,000 clones, more than 65% of them detected once, and 7% to 10% sits in the top ten. This CDR3 is built from 15 residues. Trimming cost V 0 bases and J 0 bases, with 8 bases left between them. Germline V gene lookup returns CDR1 LNHDA and CDR2 SQIVND (reference sequence). Sequenced sample: PBMCs. The chain uses TRBV19 and TRBJ2-5, with D perhaps matching TRBD1 (6 bases). This clonotype was sampled from a human donor in good health. The CDR3 DNA reads TGTGCCAGTAGTATAGATACAGGGTACCAAGAGACCCAGTACTTC. It is translated as CASSIDTGYQETQYF.